This T cell receptor (beta chain) is drawn from a study of PD-L1 blockade in urothelial cancer. Study-level background: After treatment start, blood was analyzed at 3 weeks (second dose) and at 6 weeks.

The CDR3 has 15 amino acids. Germline V lookup: CDR1 MGHRA, CDR2 YSYEKL. J was trimmed by 7 bases and V by 2 bases; bases with no gene match: 9. The table came from immunoSEQ multiplex PCR; TCRdb's copy has only in-frame clones and leaves some out. The repertoire has approximately 100,000 clones, approximately 85% of them found once; the top ten carry about 2.4%. This receptor was identified in a man between 50 and 59 years old with urothelial cancer. The V gene is TRBV4-1, the J gene TRBJ2-7; TRBD1 aligns across 9 bases. This material consisted of PBMCs, taken around atezolizumab (anti-PD-L1) treatment. The CDR3 sequence is CASSQTGTGTLEQYF. The CDR3 nucleotides are TGCGCCAGCAGCCAAACCGGGACAGGGACTTTGGAGCAGTACTTC.